The 7 T cell receptor beta chains given below trace back to one sample, sequenced in a study of identical twins. From the 5' RACE reads, TCRdb called clonotypes with MiXCR, one entry per CDR3 protein. The table has 300,000 to 350,000 distinct CDR3 sequences, around an eighth seen once. This sample was shared with a second study, whose subject was yellow fever vaccine responses in identical twins.

What was sequenced was CD8+ T cells sorted from blood. These receptors were collected from a young woman in good health.

This clonotype has only a few counts. This rearrangement joins TRBV28 to TRBJ2-1, with 7 bases lining up with TRBD2. Germline V gene sequence: CDR1 MDHEN, CDR2 SYDVKM. CDR3 length: 14 amino acids. Germline trimming cut 6 bases from V and 3 bases from J; bases unmatched to any gene: 5. The DNA for the CDR3 is TGTGCCAGCAGGCCCGGGACTAACTACAATGAGCAGTTCTTC. Translating it yields CASRPGTNYNEQFF. Drawing the rest from reference TRBV28 and TRBJ2-1, the complete variable domain is DVKVTQSSRYLVKRTGEKVFLECVQDMDHENMFWYRQDPGLGLRLIYFSYDVKMKEKGDIPEGYSVSREKKERFSLILESASTNQTSMYLCASRPGTNYNEQFFGPGTRLTVL.

This chain joins TRBV28 and TRBJ1-1, with D maybe TRBD1 (5 bases). V dropped 3 bases and J dropped 1 base, with 9 bases sitting between them. The CDR3 covers 14 residues. CDR1 and CDR2 from the germline V gene are MDHEN and SYDVKM. The CDR3 sequence: CASSFQTANTEAFF. The CDR3 nucleotides are TGTGCCAGCAGTTTCCAGACAGCGAACACTGAAGCTTTCTTT.

This clonotype was counted between two and nine times. J is TRBJ2-1 and V is TRBV2; TRBD2 agrees at 8 bases. J gave up 8 bases and V 6 bases, and 12 bases lay outside the gene matches. The CDR3 runs 15 residues. Germline assignment: CDR1 SNHLY and CDR2 FYNNEI. DNA of the CDR3: TGTGCCAGCAGCCATAGAGGGGGGACTAGGGATGAGCAGTTCTTC. This encodes CASSHRGGTRDEQFF.

This chain joins TRBV27 and TRBJ2-5; D call uncertain. This CDR3 is 16 amino acids long. Germline-derived CDR1 and CDR2 are MNHEY and SMNVEV (reference sequence). V was clipped by 2 bases and J by 5 bases, with 18 bases between them. In DNA, the CDR3 is TGTGCCAGCAGTTTAACCCCCCTTGGGGTGCGGGAGACCCAGTACTTC. It is translated as CASSLTPLGVRETQYF.

The sample holds a few counts of this clonotype. The chain has TRBV14 and TRBJ2-7; tentatively, D is TRBD2 (6 bases). Trimming took 2 bases from V and 7 from J, leaving 18 bases between them. In germline, CDR1 is SGHDN, CDR2 FVKESK. The CDR3 has 15 residues. In DNA form, the CDR3 reads TGTGCCAGCAGCCAAACACGGGAGTGGGCTGGGGAGCAGTACTTC. Its translation is CASSQTREWAGEQYF.

This clonotype was seen only a few times. The rearrangement uses TRBV6-5 and TRBJ2-7; maybe TRBD2 (5 bases). Trimming left V 0 bases short and J 5 bases short, with 11 bases between. The CDR3 loop spans 14 amino acids. Germline V gene sequence: CDR1 MNHEY, CDR2 SVGAGI. The CDR3 here is CASSYSRAANEQYF. The CDR3, as DNA: TGTGCCAGCAGTTACTCGAGGGCCGCCAACGAGCAGTACTTC.

This clonotype has a handful of counts. CDR3 bases: TGCGCCAGCAGCTCGGAACGGGACAGCCCCTACGAGCAGTACTTC. Translated, it gives CASSSERDSPYEQYF. This chain uses TRBV5-1 with TRBJ2-7, with TRBD1 matching 7 bases. Germline CDR1 is SGHRS and CDR2 is YFSETQ. The junction had 8 bases not matched to a gene; V was cut back by 3 bases and J by 2 bases. The CDR3 spans 15 residues.